The rows below give T cell receptor beta chains drawn from one sample of a study of blood T cell repertoires in COVID-19. This table comes from immunoSEQ multiplex PCR, and its TCRdb copy is limited to in-frame clones, with some not included. The top ten clones hold approximately 20% of a sample with about 130,000 clones, 86% of them seen once. Sequenced: peripheral blood. The receptors here all came from a woman aged 50 to 65 who had recovered from COVID-19. The CDR3 runs from the conserved cysteine through the conserved F or W. Each record gives: J gene, V gene, clone size, D gene, CDR3 DNA, CDR3 protein. The D gene is left open where the match is weak. Some rows have no size entry. The others give once, few or many, or a class for an expanded clone.

>TRBJ2-7|TRBV5-1|once|-
TGCGCCAGCAGCTTGGGAGACAGCTCCTACGAGCAGTACTTC
CASSLGDSSYEQYF
>TRBJ2-3|TRBV19|-|-
TGTGCCAGTAGTACCCCCCCTAGCCCCACAGATACGCAGTATTTT
CASSTPPSPTDTQYF
>TRBJ2-6|TRBV23-1|-|-
TGCGCCAGCAGTCAGAGGACAGACGTCTCTGGGGCCAACGTCCTGACTTTC
CASSQRTDVSGANVLTF
>TRBJ1-2|TRBV19|-|-
TGTGCCAGTAGTATTCTCAACCGGGAATTCTATGGCTACACCTTC
CASSILNREFYGYTF
>TRBJ2-3|TRBV7-2|once|TRBD2
TGTGCCAGCAGCTTTAACGCGGGAGCAGATACGCAGTATTTT
CASSFNAGADTQYF
>TRBJ2-5|TRBV27|-|-
TGTGCCAGCAGTTTATCGCGACACCCGCAAGAGACCCAGTACTTC
CASSLSRHPQETQYF
>TRBJ2-7|TRBV29-1|-|TRBD2
TGCAGCGTGGCCCCGGGACTAGTTCTCAGCGAGCAGTACTTC
CSVAPGLVLSEQYF
>TRBJ1-2|TRBV28|-|-
TGTGCCAGCAGCGAAATTCAGGGGCGGCGGGGCTACACCTTC
CASSEIQGRRGYTF
>TRBJ2-3|TRBV6-2/TRBV6-3|-|-
TGTGCCAGCAGTCCCCGGGTTTTTACAGATACGCAGTATTTT
CASSPRVFTDTQYF
>TRBJ2-2|TRBV28|few|TRBD1
TGTGCCAGCAGTTTCGACAGGGTTGGCACCGGGGAGCTGTTTTTT
CASSFDRVGTGELFF
>TRBJ1-5|TRBV6-6|-|TRBD1
TGTGCCAGCCTGACGGGACAGGCTTCGCGCAATCAGCCCCAGCATTTT
CASLTGQASRNQPQHF
>TRBJ2-7|TRBV5-1|-|-
TGCGCCAGCAGCTTGGCCGGCCTAGCCACCGCCGAGCAGTACTTC
CASSLAGLATAEQYF
>TRBJ2-1|TRBV5-8|once|-
TGTGCCAGCCGCGCGAAGGCAGGACAGATGGTGTTCAATGAGCAGTTCTTC
CASRAKAGQMVFNEQFF
>TRBJ2-5|TRBV7-6|-|-
TGTGCCAGCAGCCCGAGGAATACGGCCCAGTACTTC
CASSPRNTAQYF
>TRBJ1-1|TRBV29-1|-|TRBD1
TGCAGCGTTAACAGGGGGCTCGACACTGAAGCTTTCTTT
CSVNRGLDTEAFF
>TRBJ2-7|TRBV12-3/TRBV12-4|-|-
TGTGCCAGCAGTTTATTCGTGGCATCTGAGCAGTACTTC
CASSLFVASEQYF
>TRBJ1-2|TRBV5-6|once|-
TGTGCCAGCAGCTTTCAAACGACAGTGCCTCATGGCTACACCTTC
CASSFQTTVPHGYTF
>TRBJ1-2|TRBV19|-|TRBD1
TGTGCCAGTAGTATGGCACCCGGGACAGCCTATTCCGTTTATGGCTACACCTTC
CASSMAPGTAYSVYGYTF
>TRBJ2-7|TRBV28|-|-
TGTGCCATCGCGGGATGGACTCGGGAGCAGTACTTC
CAIAGWTREQYF
>TRBJ1-1|TRBV6-6|-|TRBD1
TGTGCCAGCAGTGGGGGCCAGGGGGCTGAAGCTTTCTTT
CASSGGQGAEAFF
>TRBJ1-6|TRBV3-1/TRBV3-2|-|TRBD1
TGTGCCAGCAGCCTCCGGGACAGGGTTCGTAATTCACCCCTCCACTTT
CASSLRDRVRNSPLHF
>TRBJ1-1|TRBV6-5|-|-
TGTGCCAGCAGGCCTCTACAGGGCACTGAAGCTTTCTTT
CASRPLQGTEAFF
>TRBJ1-2|TRBV29-1|-|-
TGCAGCGCGGACAGCCACTATGGCTACACCTTC
CSADSHYGYTF
>TRBJ2-1|TRBV6-1|-|TRBD1
TGTGCCAGCAGTGAAGCCCCGGACAGGGCATACCGTCCCTACAATGAGCAGTTCTTC
CASSEAPDRAYRPYNEQFF
>TRBJ1-1|TRBV7-9|-|-
TGTGCCAGCAGCCCCTTTACCGCGAGCACTGAAGCTTTCTTT
CASSPFTASTEAFF
>TRBJ1-6|TRBV6-6|-|TRBD1
TGTGCCAGCAGGACAGGGCCCAGCTCCTATAATTCACCCCTCCACTTT
CASRTGPSSYNSPLHF
>TRBJ1-1|TRBV27|-|TRBD1
TGTGCCAGCAGACAACGACAGGGGGTGGCTGAAGCTTTCTTT
CASRQRQGVAEAFF
>TRBJ2-2|TRBV5-1|-|TRBD2
TGCGCCAGCACCAGCGGGGGGATGAACACCGGGGAGCTGTTTTTT
CASTSGGMNTGELFF
>TRBJ2-1|TRBV7-7|-|TRBD2
TGTGCCAGCAGCTTAGTACGGGGGGACAATGAGCAGTTCTTC
CASSLVRGDNEQFF
>TRBJ2-1|TRBV7-8|-|TRBD2
TGTGCCAGCAGCGTCGGGGGGATAGTCTCAATTGAGCAGTTCTTC
CASSVGGIVSIEQFF
>TRBJ2-3|TRBV2|once|-
TGTGCCAGCGGCAACACCGAACAGGGTACGCAGTATTTT
CASGNTEQGTQYF
>TRBJ1-1|TRBV3-1/TRBV3-2|once|TRBD1
TGTGCCAGCAGCCAAGGGGACAGGCGGTACACTGAAGCTTTCTTT
CASSQGDRRYTEAFF
>TRBJ2-5|TRBV11-2|few|TRBD2
TGTGCCAGCAGCTTACTAGCGGGTCAAGAGACCCAGTACTTC
CASSLLAGQETQYF
>TRBJ2-1|TRBV7-3|-|TRBD2
TGTGCCAGCAGCTCTAACCCGGGAGGTCCGCAGTTCTTC
CASSSNPGGPQFF
>TRBJ2-7|TRBV7-8|-|-
TGTGCCAGCAGCAGAGCCGGCGAGCAGTACTTC
CASSRAGEQYF
>TRBJ1-5|TRBV29-1|-|TRBD1
TGCAGCGTAGGGACAGGGAATCAGCCCCAGCATTTT
CSVGTGNQPQHF
>TRBJ2-3|TRBV19|-|-
TGTGCCAGTAGTAAAATGAAGCACACAGATACGCAGTATTTT
CASSKMKHTDTQYF
>TRBJ2-1|TRBV7-6|-|TRBD2
TGTGCCAGCAGCTTAGGGGGCTTGTTCAGTGGAAGCGGGAGGATTAGGAATGAGCAGTTCTTC
CASSLGGLFSGSGRIRNEQFF
>TRBJ2-2|TRBV29-1|once|-
TGCAGCGCCGACGGGGGTGGGGAGCTGTTTTTT
CSADGGGELFF
>TRBJ1-1|TRBV19|-|-
TGTGCCAGTAGTATGTCCACAGGATTTAACACTGAAGCTTTCTTT
CASSMSTGFNTEAFF
>TRBJ2-5|TRBV18|-|TRBD1
TGTGCCAGCTCACCGGCAGGGGGAGAGACCCAGTACTTC
CASSPAGGETQYF
>TRBJ2-1|TRBV5-1|-|-
TGCGCCAGCAGCTTGAGGACAATCAATGAGCAGTTCTTC
CASSLRTINEQFF
>TRBJ2-3|TRBV19|-|-
TGTGCCAGTAGTCCAGGAAGTTCAGATACGCAGTATTTT
CASSPGSSDTQYF
>TRBJ2-5|TRBV5-4|-|TRBD2
TGTGCCAGCAGCTTTAAAGCGGGAAGTGGGGAGACCCAGTACTTC
CASSFKAGSGETQYF
>TRBJ1-1|TRBV30|-|-
TGTGCCTGGAGTACTGCCCTCGTGGGGCGCAGGACTGAAGCTTTCTTT
CAWSTALVGRRTEAFF
>TRBJ2-2|TRBV7-8|few|-
TGTGCCAGCAGCTTAAAACGGGCGAACACCGGGGAGCTGTTTTTT
CASSLKRANTGELFF
>TRBJ2-7|TRBV12-5|-|-
TGTGCTAGTGGTTTGGTACGCGACGGGAGTATGACAACCTACGAGCAGTACTTC
CASGLVRDGSMTTYEQYF
>TRBJ1-2|TRBV11-3|once|TRBD1
TGTGCCAGCAGCGCAGAGGGGGCAGGGGGGCTTGGCTACACCTTC
CASSAEGAGGLGYTF
>TRBJ2-1|TRBV9|-|-
TGTGCCAGCAGCGTAATCCCAGGGCCCTACAATGAGCAGTTCTTC
CASSVIPGPYNEQFF
>TRBJ2-7|TRBV3-1/TRBV3-2|-|TRBD2
TGTGCCAGCAGCCTGGGGGGGGGTAATTACGAGCAGTACTTC
CASSLGGGNYEQYF
>TRBJ1-1|TRBV11-3|few|-
TGTGCCAGCAGCCTACAGGTGAACACTGAAGCTTTCTTT
CASSLQVNTEAFF
>TRBJ1-4|TRBV4-2|-|-
TGTGCCAGCAGCCAACCGACAGCAGCAACTAATGAAAAACTGTTTTTT
CASSQPTAATNEKLFF
>TRBJ1-1|TRBV30|few|-
TGTGCCTGGAGCGTGGACAGTAACACTGAAGCTTTCTTT
CAWSVDSNTEAFF
>TRBJ2-1|TRBV27|-|-
TGTGCCAGCAGTTTAGGCCCCCCATGGGCGGGCTATGAGCAGTTCTTC
CASSLGPPWAGYEQFF
>TRBJ2-7|TRBV7-3|-|-
TGTGCCAGCAGCTTTTCTGAGGGTTCCGAGCAGTACTTC
CASSFSEGSEQYF